Following are 25 T cell receptor beta chains from one sample sequenced in a study of blood T cell repertoires in COVID-19. The repertoire was sequenced with immunoSEQ multiplex PCR; TCRdb's copy has only in-frame clones and lacks some. This sample yields a few hundred thousand clones, of which over 75% are seen a single time; 1.9% belongs to the top ten. Sequencing was performed on PBMCs or T cells enriched from blood (not recorded which). The receptors originated from a woman aged 45-59 years who had recovered from COVID-19.

The rearrangement joins TRBV19 to TRBJ1-4; 7 bases fit TRBD1. Germline lookup yields CDR1 LNHDA and CDR2 SQIVND (reference sequence). The J segment lost 4 bases and the V segment lost 5 bases, leaving 4 bases of the junction unmatched. The CDR3 sequence is 14 residues long. CDR3 DNA sequence: TGTGCCAGTAGTCGTCAGGGGGATAATGAAAAACTGTTTTTT. Translating gives CASSRQGDNEKLFF. Together with reference TRBV19 and TRBJ1-4, the CDR3 gives the full variable domain: DGGITQSPKYLFRKEGQNVTLSCEQNLNHDAMYWYRQDPGQGLRLIYYSQIVNDFQKGDIAEGYSVSREKKESFPLTVTSAQKNPTAFYLCASSRQGDNEKLFFGSGTQLSVL.

The V gene is TRBV5-1, the J gene TRBJ2-7; D remains unclear. Germline CDR1 and CDR2: SGHRS and YFSETQ. The CDR3 covers 14 residues. Trimming removed 0 bases at V and 0 bases at J, with 7 bases between. This chain's CDR3 is CASSLVTFSYEQYF. The CDR3 bases are TGCGCCAGCAGCTTGGTGACATTCTCCTACGAGCAGTACTTC. Full variable domain (missing parts from reference TRBV5-1 and TRBJ2-7): KAGVTQTPRYLIKTRGQQVTLSCSPISGHRSVSWYQQTPGQGLQFLFEYFSETQRNKGNFPGRFSGRQFSNSRSEMNVSTLELGDSALYLCASSLVTFSYEQYFGPGTRLTVT.

V is TRBV10-3 and J is TRBJ1-5, with unresolved D. Trimming left V 6 bases short and J 2 bases short, with 11 bases between. CDR1 and CDR2 from the germline V gene are ENHRY and SYGVKD. The length of the CDR3 is 14 residues. CDR3 in DNA: TGTGCCATCAGGGGCAATGAGCGCAATCAGCCCCAGCATTTT. It encodes CAIRGNERNQPQHF.

The gene calls are TRBV5-8 and TRBJ1-6; 7 nucleotides line up with TRBD1. This CDR3 region has 15 residues. Germline-derived CDR1 and CDR2 are SGHTS and YDEGEE. J was trimmed by 10 bases and V by 4 bases; bases with no gene match: 11. CDR3: CASSIQGGRRSPLHF. Written as DNA, the CDR3 is TGTGCCAGCAGCATTCAGGGGGGTCGACGGTCACCCCTCCACTTT. The full variable domain, in which reference TRBV5-8 and TRBJ1-6 provide the parts outside the CDR3, is EAGVTQSPTHLIKTRGQQATLRCSPISGHTSVYWYQQALGLGLQFLLWYDEGEERNRGNFPPRFSGRQFPNYSSELNVNALELEDSALYLCASSIQGGRRSPLHFGNGTRLTVT.

In this sample, this clone turned up once. The chain couples TRBV18 to TRBJ1-1; TRBD1 might be the D (6 bases). The germline V and J ends were trimmed by 3 bases and 1 base, with 12 bases remaining between them. This CDR3 is built from 15 residues. Germline V gene lookup returns CDR1 KGHSH and CDR2 LQKENI. The CDR3 nucleotides are TGTGCCAGCTCACCGGGACAATACAGGAACACTGAAGCTTTCTTT. This codes for CASSPGQYRNTEAFF.

The chain carries TRBV5-4 and TRBJ1-4; D may be TRBD1 (5 bases). This CDR3 is 14 amino acids long. Germline V gives CDR1 SGHNT, CDR2 YYREEE (reference sequence). V lost 0 bases and J lost 8, with 11 bases in between. The CDR3 is CASSLVGREEKLFF. The CDR3 DNA sequence: TGTGCCAGCAGCTTGGTGGGCAGGGAAGAAAAACTGTTTTTT.

This clone was observed a handful of times. The chain joins TRBV6-5 to TRBJ2-1; TRBD2 matches 10 bases. The CDR3 is 16 residues long. Germline lookup yields CDR1 MNHEY and CDR2 SVGAGI. V was clipped by 2 bases and J by 4 bases; unmatched bases: 5. The CDR3 loop reads CASSYGRTSGYNEQFF. The CDR3 region has the DNA TGTGCCAGCAGTTACGGGAGGACTAGCGGATACAATGAGCAGTTCTTC.

This clone was seen once. The chain has TRBV18 and TRBJ1-1; TRBD1 matches at 7 bases. The CDR3 extends over 15 amino acids. Germline V CDR1 and CDR2: KGHSH, LQKENI. The ends lost 4 bases at V and 10 bases at J; junction bases unmatched: 15. Here the CDR3 DNA reads TGTGCCAGCTCACGAAGCAGGGGGGATCTCAGGGGAGCTTTCTTT. It encodes CASSRSRGDLRGAFF.

This chain joins TRBV7-2 and TRBJ1-3, with unresolved D. Trimming stripped 1 base from V and 1 base from J, with 5 bases between. This CDR3 contains 14 residues. Per the germline V gene, CDR1 is SGHTA and CDR2 is FQGNSA. The CDR3 is CASSLERSGNTIYF. The CDR3 DNA follows: TGTGCCAGCAGCTTAGAACGGTCTGGAAACACCATATATTTT. The variable domain in full, with the rest retrieved from reference TRBV7-2 and TRBJ1-3, is GAGVSQSPSNKVTEKGKDVELRCDPISGHTALYWYRQSLGQGLEFLIYFQGNSAPDKSGLPSDRFSAERTGGSVSTLTIQRTQQEDSAVYLCASSLERSGNTIYFGEGSWLTVV.

The chain couples TRBV5-1 to TRBJ2-7, with TRBD2 matching 8 bases. This CDR3 spans 13 amino acids. Germline lookup yields CDR1 SGHRS and CDR2 YFSETQ. V lost 5 bases, J lost 1 base, and 2 bases stayed unmatched. CDR3 in DNA: TGCGCCAGCAGGACTAGCGCTTCCTACGAGCAGTACTTC. This gives the protein CASRTSASYEQYF.

The chain joins TRBV10-3 to TRBJ1-5; no definite D call. Trimming stripped 3 bases from V and 3 bases from J, with 9 bases between. Germline V CDR1 and CDR2: ENHRY, SYGVKD. CDR3 size: 14 residues. The CDR3, as DNA: TGTGCCATCAGTGAAGGGCGGGTCAATCAGCCCCAGCATTTT. Residues: CAISEGRVNQPQHF.

The chain carries TRBV7-9 and TRBJ1-4; weak D call: TRBD1 (6 bases). Trimming took 0 bases from V and 8 from J, leaving 7 bases between them. The CDR3 runs to 13 residues. Germline V lookup: CDR1 SEHNR, CDR2 FQNEAQ (reference sequence). This CDR3 is CASSLARGEKLFF. The CDR3 DNA sequence: TGTGCCAGCAGCTTAGCGAGGGGGGAAAAACTGTTTTTT.

In this sample, this clone turned up a few times. The V gene is TRBV5-6, the J gene TRBJ2-7, with D possibly TRBD2 on 6 matching bases. CDR1 and CDR2 from the germline V gene are SGHDT and YYEEEE. The CDR3 totals 16 residues. V was pared by 4 bases and J by 0 bases, with 17 bases between. CDR3 coding DNA: TGTGCCAGCAGCCGTCGTCGTGCGGGAAGCTCCTACGAGCAGTACTTC. This codes for CASSRRRAGSSYEQYF.

This clone was detected a few times. The chain couples TRBV29-1 to TRBJ1-2, with 7 bases that match TRBD1. Germline values: CDR1 SQVTM, CDR2 ANQGSEA. The CDR3 extends over 12 amino acids. This CDR3 reads CSQRDSLYGYTF. CDR3 in DNA: TGCAGTCAGAGGGACAGCCTTTATGGCTACACCTTC.

The V and J genes are TRBV28 and TRBJ1-1; tentative D call: TRBD1 (6 bases). CDR3 length equals 13 residues. The V end lost 8 bases, the J end lost 2 bases, and 12 bases lay between the germline ends. The germline gives CDR1 MDHEN, CDR2 SYDVKM. The CDR3: CASCYRVNTEAFF. The CDR3 nucleotides read TGTGCCAGCTGTTACAGGGTCAACACTGAAGCTTTCTTT.

The chain uses TRBV7-9 and TRBJ1-1; 8 bases agree with TRBD1. V lost 2 bases and J lost 6; bases outside the gene matches: 5. The CDR3 loop spans 14 amino acids. The germline V gene encodes CDR1 SEHNR and CDR2 FQNEAQ (reference sequence). The DNA of the CDR3 is TGTGCCAGCAGCTTACAGGGGGCTGGGGCTGAAGCTTTCTTT. Protein sequence: CASSLQGAGAEAFF. Full variable domain (outside the CDR3, taken from reference TRBV7-9 and TRBJ1-1): DTGVSQNPRHKITKRGQNVTFRCDPISEHNRLYWYRQTLGQGPEFLTYFQNEAQLEKSRLLSDRFSAERPKGSFSTLEIQRTEQGDSAMYLCASSLQGAGAEAFFGQGTRLTVV.

The chain couples TRBV12-5 to TRBJ2-5, with 9 bases that match TRBD1. CDR1 and CDR2 (germline): LGHNT, FRNRAP. J was trimmed by 3 bases and V by 0 bases; bases with no gene match: 2. CDR3 length: 15 amino acids. The CDR3 sequence is CASGLVRTGEETQYF. CDR3 sequence (DNA): TGTGCTAGTGGTTTGGTCAGGACAGGGGAAGAGACCCAGTACTTC.

The gene calls are TRBV4-1 and TRBJ2-3; no firm D call. The CDR3 covers 14 residues. V lost 1 base, J lost 0 bases, and 5 bases lay in between. Germline CDR1 MGHRA, CDR2 YSYEKL. The CDR3 protein is CASSQGLSTDTQYF. The CDR3 bases are TGCGCCAGCAGCCAAGGGCTGAGCACAGATACGCAGTATTTT.

This chain joins TRBV27 and TRBJ2-3, with TRBD2 matching 11 bases. Trimming cost V 9 bases and J 6 bases; bases outside gene matches: 11. CDR1 and CDR2 from the germline V gene are MNHEY and SMNVEV (reference sequence). CDR3 length: 15 residues. The CDR3 sequence: CARSPGLAVRDTQYF. CDR3 DNA sequence: TGTGCCAGATCTCCGGGACTAGCGGTCCGGGATACGCAGTATTTT.

V gene TRBV27 combines with J gene TRBJ2-7; 8 bases line up with TRBD1. The CDR3 loop spans 16 amino acids. In germline, CDR1 is MNHEY, CDR2 SMNVEV (reference sequence). After removal of 5 bases from V and 0 bases from J, the junction contained 9 bases not matched to a gene. In DNA form, the CDR3 reads TGTGCCAGCAGTCCAGGACAGGGCCGTGTCTCCTACGAGCAGTACTTC. Translated, it gives CASSPGQGRVSYEQYF.

V and J are TRBV11-2 and TRBJ2-7, with 11 bases fitting TRBD1. The germline gives CDR1 SGHAT, CDR2 FQNNGV. V gave up 4 bases and J gave up 2 bases; unmatched junction bases: 4. There are 15 residues in the CDR3. The CDR3 DNA is TGTGCCAGCAGCTCAGGACAGGGGGCCCCCTACGAGCAGTACTTC. It yields the protein CASSSGQGAPYEQYF.

The chain links TRBV23-1 to TRBJ2-7, with D hard to call. TRBV23-1 carries the ORF label, with uncertain function. This CDR3 comprises 12 residues. V was pared by 3 bases and J by 0 bases, with 3 bases between. The CDR3 DNA sequence: TGCGCCAGCAGTCACAGCTCCTACGAGCAGTACTTC. This codes for CASSHSSYEQYF.

The chain combines TRBV4-2 with TRBJ1-5; 7 nucleotides line up with TRBD1. V shed 0 bases, J shed 3 bases, and the junction held 8 bases outside the gene matches. The V gene's germline CDR1 is LGHNA and CDR2 YNFKEQ. The CDR3 sequence is 17 residues long. The CDR3 region is CASSQETGARFNQPQHF. For the CDR3, the DNA is TGTGCCAGCAGCCAAGAAACAGGGGCACGATTCAATCAGCCCCAGCATTTT.

The rearrangement uses TRBV6-5 and TRBJ1-2; 7 bases are a match to TRBD1. Germline CDR1 is MNHEY and CDR2 is SVGAGI. Trimming removed 1 base from V and 4 bases from J; junction bases left unmatched: 6. This CDR3 comprises 15 residues. CDR3 nucleotide sequence: TGTGCCAGCAGTTACTTGGGACAGAGCCTCTATGGCTACACCTTC. This encodes CASSYLGQSLYGYTF.

The chain combines TRBV10-3 with TRBJ2-1; tentatively, D is TRBD2 (6 bases). CDR1 is ENHRY and CDR2 is SYGVKD in the germline V gene. V lost 10 bases and J lost 8, with 18 bases in between. The CDR3 covers 13 residues. CDR3 DNA sequence: TGTGCCACCTCGATGGGGGGAAGGGATGAGCAGTTCTTC. Translating it yields CATSMGGRDEQFF.